This T cell receptor beta chain was identified in a study of neurological immune-mediated disorders. Across the study: Of approximately 35 multiple sclerosis patients, some 31 were relapsing-remitting and 3 secondary progressive.

Losses at the gene ends were 4 bases for V and 13 bases for J; bases not matched to a gene: 11. Germline V gene lookup returns CDR1 SGHDT and CDR2 YYEEEE. There are 13 residues in the CDR3. TCRdb independently ran MiXCR on the 5' RACE reads; one entry per CDR3 protein. The table lists some 95,000 distinct CDR3 sequences, around 3.3% of them singletons, with 5% to 6.5% in the top ten. Notes on this clonotype: This sequence may be a read error, since a much larger clone differs from it by one base.

The sequencing sample was made of PBMCs. The receptor comes from a woman in her late teens or twenties with multiple sclerosis. The chain links TRBV5-6 to TRBJ2-1, with 7 nucleotides matching TRBD2. CDR3 region: CASSLSGGETQFF. The CDR3 region has the DNA TGTGCCAGCAGCCTATCGGGAGGAGAGACCCAGTTCTTC.